Following are 19 T cell receptor beta chains from one sample sequenced in a study of cytomegalovirus exposure and HLA in healthy donors. PCR was performed using 60 Vbeta and 13 Jbeta primers. The table came from immunoSEQ multiplex PCR; TCRdb's copy has only in-frame clones and leaves some out. Here the sample table reports roughly 150,000 clones. The sequenced sample was PBMCs. The receptors stem from a woman aged 50 to 60 in good health and CMV-seronegative.

The chain carries TRBV5-4 and TRBJ1-1, with D tentatively TRBD1 (5 bases). There are 17 residues in the CDR3. With 1 base removed from V and 3 bases from J, the gap between germline ends came to 19 bases. Germline CDR1 reads SGHNT; CDR2 reads YYREEE (reference sequence). CDR3 region: CASSLSSVRGVDTEAFF. In nucleotides, the CDR3 is TGTGCCAGCAGCTTGAGTTCGGTAAGGGGCGTGGACACTGAAGCTTTCTTT. Combining the CDR3 with reference TRBV5-4 and TRBJ1-1 gives the whole variable domain ETGVTQSPTHLIKTRGQQVTLRCSSQSGHNTVSWYQQALGQGPQFIFQYYREEENGRGNFPPRFSGLQFPNYSSELNVNALELDDSALYLCASSLSSVRGVDTEAFFGQGTRLTVV.

Regarding this clone: The junction departs from germline at one end; a sequencing error may be responsible. The rearrangement links TRBV4-2 to TRBJ1-1, with TRBD1 matching over 7 bases. From germline, CDR1 is LGHNA and CDR2 YNFKEQ. The CDR3 loop spans 15 amino acids. The CDR3 DNA follows: TGTGCCAGCAGCCAGTGGGACAGCATGAACGCTGAAGCTTTCTTT. This encodes CASSQWDSMNAEAFF.

The rearrangement uses TRBV2 and TRBJ1-1; D perhaps matches TRBD1 (5 bases). Germline V gene data show CDR1 as SNHLY and CDR2 as FYNNEI. Trimming stripped 6 bases from V and 4 bases from J, with 12 bases between. The CDR3 has 13 residues. CDR3: CASSAGQSTEAFF. CDR3 coding DNA: TGTGCCAGCAGCGCCGGACAAAGCACTGAAGCTTTCTTT. Complete variable domain (other parts from reference TRBV2 and TRBJ1-1): EPEVTQTPSHQVTQMGQEVILRCVPISNHLYFYWYRQILGQKVEFLVSFYNNEISEKSEIFDDQFSVERPDGSNFTLKIRSTKLEDSAMYFCASSAGQSTEAFFGQGTRLTVV.

V usage is TRBV19 and J usage is TRBJ1-1; weak D call: TRBD1 (6 bases). V was clipped by 5 bases and J by 1 base, with 14 bases between them. This CDR3 has 15 residues. Per germline, CDR1 LNHDA and CDR2 SQIVND (reference sequence). The CDR3 DNA reads TGTGCCAGTAGTGTTTCCCAGACAGGGAACACTGAAGCTTTCTTT. Protein sequence: CASSVSQTGNTEAFF.

The chain joins TRBV5-1 to TRBJ2-5; 10 bases are a match to TRBD1. The germline V gene encodes CDR1 SGHRS and CDR2 YFSETQ. This CDR3 comprises 16 residues. V lost 2 bases to trimming and J lost 5 bases; unmatched junction nucleotides: 9. The DNA of the CDR3 is TGCGCCAGCAGCTTTTCCCCGACAGGGGGCGGGGAGACCCAGTACTTC. This encodes CASSFSPTGGGETQYF.

The chain is built from TRBV18 and TRBJ2-4; 7 bases align to TRBD1. Germline V gives CDR1 KGHSH, CDR2 LQKENI. With 5 bases clipped from V and 1 base from J, the junction kept 5 bases outside the gene matches. The CDR3 is 15 amino acids. The CDR3 here is CASSKDRAAKNIQYF. CDR3 in DNA: TGTGCCAGCTCAAAAGACAGGGCGGCCAAAAACATTCAGTACTTC. The whole variable domain, remainder taken from reference TRBV18 and TRBJ2-4, is NAGVMQNPRHLVRRRGQEARLRCSPMKGHSHVYWYRQLPEEGLKFMVYLQKENIIDESGMPKERFSAEFPKEGPSILRIQQVVRGDSAAYFCASSKDRAAKNIQYFGAGTRLSVL.

CDR3 in amino acids: CASSLLGQPEKLFF. CDR3 sequence (DNA): TGTGCCAGCAGTTTACTCGGACAGCCTGAAAAACTGTTTTTT. The chain is built from TRBV27 and TRBJ1-4, with TRBD1 as a possible D gene (6 bases). Per the germline V gene, CDR1 is MNHEY and CDR2 is SMNVEV (reference sequence). The CDR3 is 14 residues long. Deletions cut 2 bases from V and 7 bases from J, with 11 bases between. Variable domain in full (rest from reference TRBV27 and TRBJ1-4): EAQVTQNPRYLITVTGKKLTVTCSQNMNHEYMSWYRQDPGLGLRQIYYSMNVEVTDKGDVPEGYKVSRKEKRNFPLILESPSPNQTSLYFCASSLLGQPEKLFFGSGTQLSVL.

The CDR3 nucleotides are TGTGCCAGCTCAAGCGGGACTAGCGCCTATTTCTCCTACAATGAGCAGTTCTTC. Its translation is CASSSGTSAYFSYNEQFF. The chain couples TRBV18 to TRBJ2-1; 10 nucleotides match TRBD2. This CDR3 has 18 amino acids. The V gene end was trimmed by 5 bases and the J gene end by 0 bases; junction bases not matched to a gene: 10. In germline, CDR1 is KGHSH, CDR2 LQKENI.

The chain is built from TRBV30 and TRBJ2-2; perhaps TRBD1 as D (5 bases). V gave up 0 bases and J gave up 3 bases, with 5 bases separating them. CDR1 and CDR2 (germline): GTSNPN, SVGIG (reference sequence). The CDR3 runs 13 residues. This CDR3 reads CAWSVGDTGELFF. The CDR3 DNA reads as TGTGCCTGGAGTGTAGGGGACACCGGGGAGCTGTTTTTT.

This chain joins TRBV5-8 and TRBJ1-6; no firm D call. Germline CDR1 is SGHTS and CDR2 is YDEGEE. Between the trimmed V and J ends, which lost 0 bases and 13 bases, there was a span of 11 bases. The CDR3 length is 13 residues. The CDR3 DNA follows: TGTGCCAGCAGCTTGGAGAGGGTTGCGCCCCTCCACTTT. It codes for CASSLERVAPLHF.

The chain carries TRBV18 and TRBJ2-1; 7 bases line up with TRBD2. Germline-derived CDR1 and CDR2 are KGHSH and LQKENI. This CDR3 spans 17 amino acids. The ends lost 3 bases at V and 5 bases at J; junction bases unmatched: 13. CDR3 sequence (DNA): TGTGCCAGCTCACCCTCCGGGAGGACCCCGGGGGACAATGAGCAGTTCTTC. This codes for CASSPSGRTPGDNEQFF.

The chain couples TRBV6-5 to TRBJ1-1, with D possibly being TRBD1 (6 bases). V was trimmed by 2 bases and J by 3 bases, leaving 16 bases between them. This CDR3 comprises 16 residues. CDR1 is MNHEY and CDR2 is SVGAGI in the germline V gene. The CDR3 sequence is CASSYQGRRGDTEAFF. CDR3 nucleotides: TGTGCCAGCAGTTACCAGGGGCGCCGAGGGGACACTGAAGCTTTCTTT.

The chain recombines TRBV5-1 with TRBJ1-2; 10 nucleotides line up with TRBD1. The CDR3 has 14 residues. With 4 bases clipped from V and 8 bases from J, the junction kept 8 bases outside the gene matches. The V gene's germline CDR1 is SGHRS and CDR2 YFSETQ. CDR3 DNA: TGCGCCAGCAGCCCTGACAGGGGGCGGGGAGGCTACACCTTC. It specifies CASSPDRGRGGYTF.

V gene TRBV4-2 combines with J gene TRBJ1-1; 8 positions agree with TRBD1. The germline V gene encodes CDR1 LGHNA and CDR2 YNFKEQ. This CDR3 has 15 residues. V was pared by 2 bases and J by 4 bases, with 6 bases of the junction left unmatched. The CDR3 loop reads CASSQHYQGATEAFF. CDR3 sequence (DNA): TGTGCCAGCAGCCAACATTATCAGGGGGCCACTGAAGCTTTCTTT.

V is TRBV18 and J is TRBJ1-2; possibly TRBD1 for D (6 bases). V was clipped by 3 bases and J by 6 bases, with 26 bases between them. There are 18 residues in the CDR3. In germline, CDR1 is KGHSH, CDR2 LQKENI. In DNA form, the CDR3 reads TGTGCCAGCTCACCTTACCCTATCTCAGGGGCCCCTTCGGATGGCTACACCTTC. It specifies CASSPYPISGAPSDGYTF.

CDR3 amino acids: CASSQVSDRSKPGNTIYF. The CDR3 DNA reads as TGCGCCAGCAGCCAAGTCTCCGACAGGTCGAAGCCTGGAAACACCATATATTTT. The chain is built from TRBV4-1 and TRBJ1-3; D may be TRBD1 (6 bases). The CDR3 consists of 18 residues. Between the trimmed V and J ends, which lost 1 base and 2 bases, there was a span of 18 bases. Germline CDR1 reads MGHRA; CDR2 reads YSYEKL.

This chain links TRBV7-2 with TRBJ2-2; 7 bases are a match to TRBD2. The CDR3 length is 13 residues. The trim removed 2 bases at V and 9 bases at J, leaving 3 bases unmatched. Germline values: CDR1 SGHTA, CDR2 FQGNSA. The DNA of the CDR3 is TGTGCCAGCAGCTTACGGGGGGACTGGGAGCTGTTTTTT. It yields the protein CASSLRGDWELFF.

The genes are TRBV28 and TRBJ2-2; TRBD1 matches 10 bases. Germline V gives CDR1 MDHEN, CDR2 SYDVKM. The V and J ends lost 7 bases and 4 bases, in that order; junction bases with no gene match: 6. This CDR3 has 15 residues. CDR3 protein: CASTGTGAGTGELFF. CDR3 bases: TGTGCCAGCACAGGGACAGGGGCGGGCACCGGGGAGCTGTTTTTT.

This chain connects TRBV29-1 to TRBJ2-1, with 8 bases lining up with TRBD2. Germline V gene lookup returns CDR1 SQVTM and CDR2 ANQGSEA. CDR3 length equals 14 residues. With 4 bases clipped from V and 9 bases from J, the junction kept 11 bases outside the gene matches. CDR3 nucleotide sequence: TGCAGCGTTGTCGGCGGGGGGCACGGGGGTGAGCAGTTCTTC. Residues: CSVVGGGHGGEQFF.